Listed below are T cell receptor beta chains from one sample, sequenced in a study of regulatory T cells in long-lasting Graves disease. TCRdb recomputed calls from the multiplex PCR reads with MiXCR, one row per CDR3 protein. This sample yields more than 350,000 distinct CDR3 sequences, of which 14% to 15% are seen a single time; roughly a sixth belongs to the top ten. These data were likewise used in another study, on T cells in Graves' hyperthyroidism and ophthalmopathy.

Here the sequenced sample was peripheral blood mononuclear cells (PBMCs), taken at new diagnosis, from a patient treated with antithyroid drugs. The receptor set was obtained from a woman in her twenties or thirties with Graves disease. Both conserved end residues are part of each CDR3. The order of the fields is clone size, J gene, D gene, V gene, CDR3 DNA, CDR3 protein. A D gene is named only where the DNA matches it firmly. Only some rows state a clone size, as once, few, many or a class for expanded clones.

clone_size: many; j_call: TRBJ2-7; d_call: .; v_call: TRBV6-5; cdr3_nt: TGTGCCAGCAGTTACTCGACTTCGGAGGGGTCCTACGAGCAGTACTTC; cdr3_aa: CASSYSTSEGSYEQYF
clone_size: .; j_call: TRBJ1-3; d_call: TRBD1; v_call: TRBV7-9; cdr3_nt: TGTGCCAGCAAAACTGGACAGGGCAACACCATATATTTT; cdr3_aa: CASKTGQGNTIYF
clone_size: many; j_call: TRBJ2-6; d_call: TRBD1; v_call: TRBV20-1; cdr3_nt: TGCAGTGCTGACAGGACAGGGGGCTCTGGGGCCAACGTCCTGACTTTC; cdr3_aa: CSADRTGGSGANVLTF
clone_size: many; j_call: TRBJ2-3; d_call: TRBD1; v_call: TRBV28; cdr3_nt: TGTGCCAGCAGTTCGTACAGGGGGCTTACAGATACGCAGTATTTT; cdr3_aa: CASSSYRGLTDTQYF
clone_size: .; j_call: TRBJ2-7; d_call: TRBD2; v_call: TRBV7-3; cdr3_nt: TGTGCCAGCAGATTAGCGGGAGGGGGCTCCTACGAGCAGTACTTC; cdr3_aa: CASRLAGGGSYEQYF
clone_size: few; j_call: TRBJ2-7; d_call: .; v_call: TRBV7-9; cdr3_nt: TGTGCCAGCAGCTTGGGACTCGGAAGAGAGCAGTACTTC; cdr3_aa: CASSLGLGREQYF
clone_size: many; j_call: TRBJ2-7; d_call: .; v_call: TRBV6-5; cdr3_nt: TGTGCCAGCAGTTCTAGCGCCTACTACGAGCAGTACTTC; cdr3_aa: CASSSSAYYEQYF
clone_size: many; j_call: TRBJ2-7; d_call: TRBD2; v_call: TRBV2; cdr3_nt: TGTGCCAGCAGTGGACTAGCGGGGATACCCGAGCAGTACTTC; cdr3_aa: CASSGLAGIPEQYF
clone_size: few; j_call: TRBJ2-4; d_call: .; v_call: TRBV10-3; cdr3_nt: TGTGCCATTAGCCTGTGGGGGGGGCACATTCAGTACTTC; cdr3_aa: CAISLWGGHIQYF
clone_size: many; j_call: TRBJ2-3; d_call: .; v_call: TRBV3-1; cdr3_nt: TGTGCCAGCAGCCAACAATTGAGCACAGATACGCAGTATTTT; cdr3_aa: CASSQQLSTDTQYF
clone_size: few; j_call: TRBJ2-7; d_call: TRBD2; v_call: TRBV9; cdr3_nt: TGTGCCAGCAGCGTTTCGCGGGAGGAGGTCGAGCAGTACTTC; cdr3_aa: CASSVSREEVEQYF
clone_size: few; j_call: TRBJ2-5; d_call: TRBD1; v_call: TRBV2; cdr3_nt: TGTGCCAGCAGTGAATCAGGGACAGGGGTCAAACAAGAGACCCAGTACTTC; cdr3_aa: CASSESGTGVKQETQYF
clone_size: many; j_call: TRBJ1-5; d_call: TRBD1; v_call: TRBV6-1; cdr3_nt: TGTGCCAGCAGCCGGACAGGGTTTGGGGGCAATCAGCCCCAGCATTTT; cdr3_aa: CASSRTGFGGNQPQHF
clone_size: .; j_call: TRBJ2-1; d_call: TRBD1; v_call: TRBV19; cdr3_nt: TGTGCCAGTAGTTGGGGACAGGGGAATGAGCAGTTCTTC; cdr3_aa: CASSWGQGNEQFF
clone_size: many; j_call: TRBJ2-7; d_call: .; v_call: TRBV12-3/TRBV12-4; cdr3_nt: TGTGCCTCGCGGCATGGGGGAGCCAACTACGAGCAGTACTTC; cdr3_aa: CASRHGGANYEQYF
clone_size: few; j_call: TRBJ2-4; d_call: .; v_call: TRBV27; cdr3_nt: TGTGCCAGCAGTTTATCAGTGGCGCAAGCCAAAAACATTCAGTACTTC; cdr3_aa: CASSLSVAQAKNIQYF
clone_size: many; j_call: TRBJ2-3; d_call: .; v_call: TRBV7-8; cdr3_nt: TGTGCCAGCAGCTTCGGGTACACAGATACGCAGTATTTT; cdr3_aa: CASSFGYTDTQYF
clone_size: many; j_call: TRBJ2-5; d_call: .; v_call: TRBV25-1; cdr3_nt: TGTGCCAGCCCAATAGGGGGGGAGACCCAGTACTTC; cdr3_aa: CASPIGGETQYF
clone_size: many; j_call: TRBJ2-3; d_call: .; v_call: TRBV5-8; cdr3_nt: TGTGCCAGCAGCTCTGATGGGAGGAACACAGATACGCAGTATTTT; cdr3_aa: CASSSDGRNTDTQYF
clone_size: few; j_call: TRBJ2-5; d_call: TRBD2; v_call: TRBV5-1; cdr3_nt: TGCGCCAGCAGCCCGCCCGCAGCGGGAGGAGAGACCCAGTACTTC; cdr3_aa: CASSPPAAGGETQYF
clone_size: .; j_call: TRBJ1-5; d_call: .; v_call: TRBV5-1; cdr3_nt: TGCGGCAGCAGCTTGGATTCGGCCAGGGAGGTTGAGCCCCAGCATTTT; cdr3_aa: CGSSLDSAREVEPQHF
clone_size: many; j_call: TRBJ2-7; d_call: .; v_call: TRBV28; cdr3_nt: TGTGCCAGCAGTCCCCCGACTGAAACCTACGAGCAGTACTTC; cdr3_aa: CASSPPTETYEQYF